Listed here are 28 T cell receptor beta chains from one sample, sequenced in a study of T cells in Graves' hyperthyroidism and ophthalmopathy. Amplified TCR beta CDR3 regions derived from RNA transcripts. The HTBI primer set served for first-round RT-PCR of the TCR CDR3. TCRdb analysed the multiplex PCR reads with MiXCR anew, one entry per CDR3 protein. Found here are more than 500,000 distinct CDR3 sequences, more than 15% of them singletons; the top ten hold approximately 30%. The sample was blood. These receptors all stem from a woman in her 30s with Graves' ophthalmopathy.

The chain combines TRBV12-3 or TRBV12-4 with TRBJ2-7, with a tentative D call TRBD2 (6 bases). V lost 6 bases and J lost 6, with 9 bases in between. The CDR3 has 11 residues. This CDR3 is CASRRAGEQYF. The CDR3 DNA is TGTGCCAGCAGGCGAGCGGGCGAGCAGTACTTC.

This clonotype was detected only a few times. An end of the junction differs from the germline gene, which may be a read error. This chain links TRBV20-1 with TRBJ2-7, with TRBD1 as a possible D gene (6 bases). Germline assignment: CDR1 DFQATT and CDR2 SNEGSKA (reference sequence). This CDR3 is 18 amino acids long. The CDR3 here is CSAKRGGDFASRSYEQYF. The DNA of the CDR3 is TGCAGTGCTAAGAGAGGGGGAGACTTCGCGTCTAGGTCCTACGAGCAATACTTC.

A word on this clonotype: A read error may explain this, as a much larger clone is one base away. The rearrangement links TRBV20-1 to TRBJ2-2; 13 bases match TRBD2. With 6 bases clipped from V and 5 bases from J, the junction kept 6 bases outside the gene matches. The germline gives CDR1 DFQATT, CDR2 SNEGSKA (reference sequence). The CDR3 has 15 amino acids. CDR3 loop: CSAPTSGRATGELFF. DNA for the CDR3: TGCAGTGCCCCTACTAGCGGGAGGGCTACCGGGGAGCTGTTTTTT.

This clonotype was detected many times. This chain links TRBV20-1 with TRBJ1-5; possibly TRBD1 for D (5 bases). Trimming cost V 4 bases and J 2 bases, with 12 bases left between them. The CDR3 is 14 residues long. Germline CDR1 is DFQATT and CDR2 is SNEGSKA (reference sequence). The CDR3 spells CSATDPGGNQPQHF. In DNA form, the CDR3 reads TGCAGTGCTACGGACCCGGGGGGCAATCAGCCCCAGCATTTT.

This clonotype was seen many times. CDR3 sequence (DNA): TGTGCCAGCAGTTTTGGGCTGACCGCCTACGAGCAGTACTTC. Its translation is CASSFGLTAYEQYF. This sequence joins TRBV12-3 or TRBV12-4 and TRBJ2-7; no clear D. The CDR3 sequence is 14 residues long. The ends were cut back, 3 bases at V and 2 bases at J, with 11 bases in the middle.

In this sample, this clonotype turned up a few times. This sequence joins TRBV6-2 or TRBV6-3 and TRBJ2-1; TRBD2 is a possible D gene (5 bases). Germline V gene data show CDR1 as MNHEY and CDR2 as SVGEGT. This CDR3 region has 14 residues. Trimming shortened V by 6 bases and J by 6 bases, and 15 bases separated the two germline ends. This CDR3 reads CASSTSLASNEQFF. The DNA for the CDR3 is TGTGCCAGCAGCACAAGTCTAGCAAGCAATGAGCAGTTCTTC.

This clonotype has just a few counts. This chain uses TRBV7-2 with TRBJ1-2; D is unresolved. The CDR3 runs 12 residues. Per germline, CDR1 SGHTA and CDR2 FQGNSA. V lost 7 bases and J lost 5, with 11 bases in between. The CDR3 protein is CASTRGQYGYTF. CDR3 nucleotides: TGTGCCAGCACCCGCGGGCAATATGGCTACACCTTC.

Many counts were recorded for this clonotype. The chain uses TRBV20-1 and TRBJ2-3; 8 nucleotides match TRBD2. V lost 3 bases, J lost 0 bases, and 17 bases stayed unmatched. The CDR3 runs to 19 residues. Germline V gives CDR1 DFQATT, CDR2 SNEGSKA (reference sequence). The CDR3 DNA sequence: TGCAGTGCTAGTTATCTTGGAGGATTTAGCGGGGAAAGCACAGATACGCAGTATTTT. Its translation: CSASYLGGFSGESTDTQYF.

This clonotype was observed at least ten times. CDR3 sequence reads: CSAGGLTTYEQYF. The CDR3 DNA follows: TGCAGTGCCGGGGGACTCACAACCTACGAGCAGTACTTC. V gene TRBV20-1 combines with J gene TRBJ2-7; D is possibly TRBD2 (6 bases). V was cut by 6 bases and J by 2 bases, with 14 bases left in between. CDR3 length: 13 residues. Germline-derived CDR1 and CDR2 are DFQATT and SNEGSKA (reference sequence).

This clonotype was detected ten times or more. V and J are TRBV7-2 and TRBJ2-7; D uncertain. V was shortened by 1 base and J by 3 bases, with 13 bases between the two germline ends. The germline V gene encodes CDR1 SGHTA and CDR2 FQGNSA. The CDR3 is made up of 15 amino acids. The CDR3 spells CASSLELGKHYEQYF. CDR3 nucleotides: TGTGCCAGCAGCTTAGAGCTAGGAAAGCACTACGAGCAGTACTTC.

CDR3 DNA sequence: TGCAGTGCTAGAGATTTGTATGAGCAGTTCTTC. Its protein is CSARDLYEQFF. The gene calls are TRBV20-1 and TRBJ2-1; D unresolved. The CDR3 has 11 residues. V shed 0 bases and J shed 8 bases, with 5 bases lying between them. Germline CDR1 reads DFQATT; CDR2 reads SNEGSKA (reference sequence).

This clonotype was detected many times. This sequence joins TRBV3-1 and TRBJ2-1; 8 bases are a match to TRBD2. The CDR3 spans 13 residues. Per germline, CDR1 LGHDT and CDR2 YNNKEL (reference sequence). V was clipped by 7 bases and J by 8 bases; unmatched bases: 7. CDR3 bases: TGTGCCAGCACCCGCCTTAGCGGGGATGAGCAGTTCTTC. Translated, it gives CASTRLSGDEQFF.

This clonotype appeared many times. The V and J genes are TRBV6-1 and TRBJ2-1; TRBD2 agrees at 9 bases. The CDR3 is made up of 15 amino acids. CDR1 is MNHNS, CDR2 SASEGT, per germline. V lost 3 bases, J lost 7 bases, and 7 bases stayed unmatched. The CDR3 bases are TGTGCCAGCAGTGATGTAGTACTAGCGGGTAATGAGCAGTTCTTC. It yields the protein CASSDVVLAGNEQFF.

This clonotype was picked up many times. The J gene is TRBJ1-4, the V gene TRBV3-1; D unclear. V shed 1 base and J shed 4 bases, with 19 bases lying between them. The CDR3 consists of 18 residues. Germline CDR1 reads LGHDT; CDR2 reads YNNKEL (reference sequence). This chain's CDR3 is CASSQVHWPRRLNEKLFF. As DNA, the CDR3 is TGTGCCAGCAGCCAAGTCCATTGGCCGAGAAGACTTAATGAAAAACTGTTTTTT.

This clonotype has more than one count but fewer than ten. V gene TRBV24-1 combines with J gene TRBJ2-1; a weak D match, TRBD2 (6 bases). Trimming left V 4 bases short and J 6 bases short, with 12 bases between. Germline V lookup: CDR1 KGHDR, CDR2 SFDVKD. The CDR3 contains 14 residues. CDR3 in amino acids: CATSEGGRANEQFF. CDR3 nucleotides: TGTGCCACCAGTGAGGGGGGACGCGCCAATGAGCAGTTCTTC.

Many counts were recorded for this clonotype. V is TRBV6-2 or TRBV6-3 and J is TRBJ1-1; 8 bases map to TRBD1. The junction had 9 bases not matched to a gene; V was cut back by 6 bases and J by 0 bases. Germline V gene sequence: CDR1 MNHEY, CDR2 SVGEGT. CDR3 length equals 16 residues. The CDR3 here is CASRPTGQGMNTEAFF. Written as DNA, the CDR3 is TGTGCCAGCAGGCCAACCGGACAGGGAATGAACACTGAAGCTTTCTTT.

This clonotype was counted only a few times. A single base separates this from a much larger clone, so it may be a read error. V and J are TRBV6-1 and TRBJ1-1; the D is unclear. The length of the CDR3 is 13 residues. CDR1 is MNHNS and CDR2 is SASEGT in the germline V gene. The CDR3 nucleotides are TGTGCCAGCAGTGAATTAGGGAACACTAAAGCTTTCTTT. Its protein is CASSELGNTKAFF.

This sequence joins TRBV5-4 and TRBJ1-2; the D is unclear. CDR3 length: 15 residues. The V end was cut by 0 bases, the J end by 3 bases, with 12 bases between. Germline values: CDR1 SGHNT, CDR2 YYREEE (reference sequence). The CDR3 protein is CASSLGTESYYGYTF. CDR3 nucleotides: TGTGCCAGCAGCTTGGGGACCGAGTCTTACTATGGCTACACCTTC. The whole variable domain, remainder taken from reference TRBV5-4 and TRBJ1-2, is ETGVTQSPTHLIKTRGQQVTLRCSSQSGHNTVSWYQQALGQGPQFIFQYYREEENGRGNFPPRFSGLQFPNYSSELNVNALELDDSALYLCASSLGTESYYGYTFGSGTRLTVV.

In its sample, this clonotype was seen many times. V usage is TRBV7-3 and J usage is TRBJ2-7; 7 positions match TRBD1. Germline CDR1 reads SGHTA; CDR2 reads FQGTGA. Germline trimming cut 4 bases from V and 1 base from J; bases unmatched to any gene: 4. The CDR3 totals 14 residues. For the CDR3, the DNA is TGTGCCAGCAGCTCGGGACAGAGGTCCTACGAGCAGTACTTC. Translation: CASSSGQRSYEQYF.

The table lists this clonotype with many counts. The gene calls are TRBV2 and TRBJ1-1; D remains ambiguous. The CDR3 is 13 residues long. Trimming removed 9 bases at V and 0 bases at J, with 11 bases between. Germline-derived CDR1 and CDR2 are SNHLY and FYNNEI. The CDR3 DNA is TGTGCCAGTCTCTTCGCTGTGAACACTGAAGCTTTCTTT. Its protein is CASLFAVNTEAFF.

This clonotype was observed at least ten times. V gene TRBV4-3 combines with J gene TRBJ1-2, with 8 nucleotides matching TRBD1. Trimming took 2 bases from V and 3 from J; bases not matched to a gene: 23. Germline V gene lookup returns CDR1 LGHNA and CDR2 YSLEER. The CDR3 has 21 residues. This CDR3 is CASSQFLKPGTGNWPYYGYTF. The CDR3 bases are TGCGCCAGCAGCCAATTCCTCAAACCAGGGACAGGTAATTGGCCCTACTATGGCTACACCTTC.

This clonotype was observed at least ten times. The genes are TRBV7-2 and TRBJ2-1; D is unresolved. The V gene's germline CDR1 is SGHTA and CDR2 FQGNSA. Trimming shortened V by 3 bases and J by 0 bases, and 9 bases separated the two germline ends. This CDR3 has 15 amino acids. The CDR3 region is CASSLGANSYNEQFF. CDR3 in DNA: TGTGCCAGCAGCTTGGGCGCGAACTCCTACAATGAGCAGTTCTTC.

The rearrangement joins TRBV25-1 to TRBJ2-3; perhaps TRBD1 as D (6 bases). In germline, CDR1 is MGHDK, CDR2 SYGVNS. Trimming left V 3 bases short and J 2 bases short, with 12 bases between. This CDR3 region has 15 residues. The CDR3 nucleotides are TGTGCCAGCAGTGATCAGGGGTCTCTCACAGATACGCAGTATTTT. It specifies CASSDQGSLTDTQYF. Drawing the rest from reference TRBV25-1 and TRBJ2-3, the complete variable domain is EADIYQTPRYLVIGTGKKITLECSQTMGHDKMYWYQQDPGMELHLIHYSYGVNSTEKGDLSSESTVSRIRTEHFPLTLESARPSHTSQYLCASSDQGSLTDTQYFGPGTRLTVL.

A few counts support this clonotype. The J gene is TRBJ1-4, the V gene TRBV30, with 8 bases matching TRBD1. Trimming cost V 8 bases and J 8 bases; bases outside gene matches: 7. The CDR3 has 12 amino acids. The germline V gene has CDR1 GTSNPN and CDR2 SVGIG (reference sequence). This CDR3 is CAGDRGGEKLFF. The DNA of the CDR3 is TGTGCCGGCGACAGGGGAGGGGAAAAACTGTTTTTT.

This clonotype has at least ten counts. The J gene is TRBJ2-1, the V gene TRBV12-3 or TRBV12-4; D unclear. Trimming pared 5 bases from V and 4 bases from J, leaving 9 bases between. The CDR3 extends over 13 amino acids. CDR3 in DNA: TGTGCCAGCAGTCCGCCGGGTTACAATGAGCAGTTCTTC. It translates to CASSPPGYNEQFF.

The CDR3 region has the DNA TGTGCCAGCAGTGACGGGACAGGCACCGGGGAGCTGTTTTTT. Translation gives CASSDGTGTGELFF. This rearrangement joins TRBV2 to TRBJ2-2; 8 bases align to TRBD1. The length of the CDR3 is 14 residues. J was trimmed by 4 bases and V by 3 bases; bases with no gene match: 1. Germline V gives CDR1 SNHLY, CDR2 FYNNEI. Filled out from reference TRBV2 and TRBJ2-2, the complete variable domain reads EPEVTQTPSHQVTQMGQEVILRCVPISNHLYFYWYRQILGQKVEFLVSFYNNEISEKSEIFDDQFSVERPDGSNFTLKIRSTKLEDSAMYFCASSDGTGTGELFFGEGSRLTVL.

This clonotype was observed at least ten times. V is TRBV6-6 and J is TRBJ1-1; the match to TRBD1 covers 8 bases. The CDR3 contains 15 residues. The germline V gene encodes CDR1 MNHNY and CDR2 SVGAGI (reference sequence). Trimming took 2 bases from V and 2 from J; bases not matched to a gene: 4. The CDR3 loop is CASSYPTGANTEAFF. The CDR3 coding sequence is TGTGCCAGCAGTTACCCGACAGGGGCAAACACTGAAGCTTTCTTT.

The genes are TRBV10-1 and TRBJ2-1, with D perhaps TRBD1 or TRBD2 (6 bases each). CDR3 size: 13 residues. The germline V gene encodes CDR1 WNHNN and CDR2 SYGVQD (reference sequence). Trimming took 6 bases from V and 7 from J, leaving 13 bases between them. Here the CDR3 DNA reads TGCGCCAGCAGGGACAGTGGGAGGAATGAGCAGTTCTTC. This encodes CASRDSGRNEQFF.